The clone carrying this T cell receptor (beta chain) has just a few counts. The read ends 3 residues shy of where the CDR3 ends; the end is completed using the germline J gene. This entry belongs to a study of T cell clonality in common variable immunodeficiency. From germline, CDR1 is SGHTA and CDR2 FQGTGA. CDR3 length: 12 amino acids. Sequencing was performed with immunoSEQ multiplex PCR; in TCRdb, only in-frame clones are kept and a portion is missing. The specimen has about 66,000 clones, none found just once. The sequenced material came from peripheral blood mononuclear cells. The clonotype originates from a person between 18 and 69 years old in good health. J is TRBJ2-4 and V is TRBV7-3, with D tentatively TRBD2 (6 bases). CDR3 in amino acids: CASSPGGLPQYF. CDR3 DNA (partial): TGTGCCAGCAGCCCTGGGGGACTTCCT.